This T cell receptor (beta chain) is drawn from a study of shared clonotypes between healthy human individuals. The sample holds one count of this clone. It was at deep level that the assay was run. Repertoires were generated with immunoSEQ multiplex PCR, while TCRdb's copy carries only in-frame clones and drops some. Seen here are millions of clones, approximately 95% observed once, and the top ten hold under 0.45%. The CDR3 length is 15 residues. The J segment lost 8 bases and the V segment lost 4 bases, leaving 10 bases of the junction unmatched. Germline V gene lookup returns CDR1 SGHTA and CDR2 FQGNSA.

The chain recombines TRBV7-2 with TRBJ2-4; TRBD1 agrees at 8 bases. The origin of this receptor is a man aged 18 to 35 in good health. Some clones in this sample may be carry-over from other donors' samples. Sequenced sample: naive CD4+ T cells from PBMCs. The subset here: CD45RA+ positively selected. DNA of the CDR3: TGTGCCAGCAGCTCTAAACAGGGGGTATACGACATTCAGTACTTC. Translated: CASSSKQGVYDIQYF.